This T cell receptor (beta chain) derives from a study of cytomegalovirus exposure and HLA in healthy donors. Study as a whole: About 83 million unique TCRs from HLA-typed donors made up an early data release. Whole-study findings and limits: As was reported, the HLA-A and HLA-B alleles of most subjects were accurately predicted from TCR beta sequences. TCR beta sequences numbering over 15,000 were associated with HLA alleles at 0.05 false discovery rate in a later analysis. Many donors shared some public TCRs, even though most TCR sequences were rare.

This clone occurred once. The antigen remains undetermined. Germline lookup yields CDR1 MDHEN and CDR2 SYDVKM. The CDR3 sequence is 16 residues long. Germline trimming cut 3 bases from V and 6 bases from J; bases unmatched to any gene: 10. The primer mix had 60 Vbeta and 13 Jbeta primers. Produced via immunoSEQ multiplex PCR; TCRdb's table is partial and in-frame only. This sample yields around 200,000 clones, of which roughly three quarters are seen a single time; less than 2% belongs to the top ten. Sequenced material: PBMCs. This TCR derives from a man between 45 and 60 years old in good health and CMV-seronegative. The chain couples TRBV28 to TRBJ2-2; 7 bases agree with TRBD2. The DNA of the CDR3 is TGTGCCAGCAGTTTCGGGGGAGGGCCGCTAGCCGGGGAGCTGTTTTTT. This sequence encodes CASSFGGGPLAGELFF.